A selection of T cell receptor beta chains follows, all from one sample in a study of cytomegalovirus exposure and HLA in healthy donors. Assay used: immunoSEQ multiplex PCR; TCRdb lists only in-frame clones, some missing. In the table there are about 160,000 clones, almost 85% of which are singletons. The source material was PBMCs. These receptors came from a man aged 25-45 years in good health and CMV-seropositive. Both conserved end residues are part of each CDR3. A D gene is named only where the DNA matches it firmly. Not every row has a clone size; where given, it reads once, few, many or a size class.

TRBJ1-4	TRBV2	.	.	CASIGDGVTTNEKLFF	TGTGCCAGCATCGGCGACGGGGTCACGACTAATGAAAAACTGTTTTTT
TRBJ1-6	TRBV5-4	.	TRBD1	CASSTDRDSPLHF	TGTGCCAGCAGCACTGACAGGGATTCACCCCTCCACTTT
TRBJ2-7	TRBV7-8	.	.	CASSLVGGNRGYEQYF	TGTGCCAGCAGCTTAGTGGGGGGAAATCGCGGCTACGAGCAGTACTTC
TRBJ2-3	TRBV11-2	once	.	CASSLVPSTDTQYF	TGTGCCAGCAGCTTAGTCCCGAGCACAGATACGCAGTATTTT
TRBJ2-1	TRBV9	.	.	CASSVVSADPANEQFF	TGTGCCAGCAGCGTCGTCTCAGCGGATCCGGCCAATGAGCAGTTCTTC
TRBJ2-1	TRBV14	.	.	CASSQLRYNEQFF	TGTGCCAGCAGCCAGCTGCGCTACAATGAGCAGTTCTTC
TRBJ2-7	TRBV28	few	.	CAINRQGGSYEQYF	TGTGCCATCAACCGGCAAGGGGGCTCCTACGAGCAGTACTTC
TRBJ1-1	TRBV29-1	once	.	CSVEEGLNTEAFF	TGCAGCGTTGAGGAGGGGCTCAACACTGAAGCTTTCTTT
TRBJ2-5	TRBV11-2	once	TRBD2	CASSLDLGLAGGTQYF	TGTGCCAGCAGCTTAGATCTCGGACTAGCGGGGGGGACCCAGTACTTC
TRBJ2-1	TRBV2	.	TRBD2	CASPAYTGRASIYNEQFF	TGTGCCAGCCCGGCTTATACCGGGAGGGCGTCCATCTACAATGAGCAGTTCTTC
TRBJ1-3	TRBV5-6	.	TRBD1	CASSLTGANTIYF	TGTGCCAGCAGCTTGACAGGGGCGAACACCATATATTTT
TRBJ2-7	TRBV2	.	TRBD2	CASSFTGTSFREQYF	TGTGCCAGCAGCTTTACCGGGACTAGCTTTAGGGAGCAGTACTTC
TRBJ1-2	TRBV28	.	.	CASSEGLYYGYTF	TGTGCCAGCAGTGAGGGACTTTACTATGGCTACACCTTC
TRBJ1-2	TRBV5-1	.	.	CASSLALSGPYGYTF	TGCGCCAGCAGCTTGGCCTTATCAGGGCCTTATGGCTACACCTTC
TRBJ1-1	TRBV9	.	.	CASSVEDRNTEAFF	TGTGCCAGCAGCGTAGAGGACAGGAACACTGAAGCTTTCTTT
TRBJ2-2	TRBV2	.	TRBD2	CASSRLATNTGELFF	TGTGCCAGCAGTCGACTAGCAACGAACACCGGGGAGCTGTTTTTT
TRBJ2-5	TRBV6-6	.	.	CASSYGGVEETQYF	TGTGCCAGCAGTTACGGAGGGGTGGAAGAGACCCAGTACTTC
TRBJ2-1	TRBV2	few	TRBD2	CASSEAAGGFYNEQFF	TGTGCCAGCAGTGAGGCAGCGGGGGGGTTCTACAATGAGCAGTTCTTC
TRBJ2-7	TRBV11-2	few	.	CASMGRAYEQYF	TGTGCCAGCATGGGCAGAGCCTACGAGCAGTACTTC
TRBJ1-1	TRBV9	.	TRBD1	CASSGRQGASAEAFF	TGTGCCAGCAGCGGGCGACAGGGCGCATCCGCTGAAGCTTTCTTT
TRBJ2-7	TRBV6-1	.	TRBD2	CASSEASGRSEQYF	TGTGCCAGCAGTGAAGCTAGCGGGAGATCCGAGCAGTACTTC
TRBJ2-7	TRBV6-5	.	TRBD2	CASSPRGVEQYF	TGTGCCAGCAGCCCCCGGGGGGTGGAGCAGTACTTC
TRBJ2-3	TRBV5-1	.	TRBD2	CASTKLRGERERTDTQYF	TGCGCCAGCACAAAACTACGCGGAGAGCGGGAGAGGACAGATACGCAGTATTTT
TRBJ1-1	TRBV30	.	TRBD1	CACPGQGSRQTEAFF	TGTGCCTGCCCGGGACAGGGAAGTCGCCAGACTGAAGCTTTCTTT
TRBJ2-7	TRBV2	.	.	CASMRIGLLTTYEQYF	TGTGCCAGCATGCGGATAGGACTACTGACTACCTACGAGCAGTACTTC
TRBJ2-1	TRBV23-1	.	TRBD2	CASSQSSTVRGRALKNEQFF	TGCGCCAGCAGTCAATCGAGTACCGTTAGAGGGAGGGCCTTGAAGAATGAGCAGTTCTTC
TRBJ2-1	TRBV28	.	TRBD2	CASLAGGRNEQFF	TGTGCCAGCCTAGCGGGAGGTAGGAATGAGCAGTTCTTC
TRBJ1-1	TRBV19	once	.	CASSFLQGRKAFF	TGTGCCAGTAGTTTCCTCCAAGGGAGAAAAGCTTTCTTT
TRBJ2-7	TRBV30	.	.	CAWGMAEQYF	TGTGCCTGGGGTATGGCCGAGCAGTACTTC
TRBJ2-7	TRBV28	.	TRBD1	CASRPTGASYEQYF	TGTGCCAGCAGACCGACAGGGGCATCCTACGAGCAGTACTTC
TRBJ1-3	TRBV18	.	TRBD1	CASSPQGVYGNTIYF	TGTGCCAGCTCTCCACAGGGGGTTTATGGAAACACCATATATTTT
TRBJ1-1	TRBV5-1	.	.	CASSKTGSLNTEAFF	TGCGCCAGCAGCAAAACCGGGTCTCTGAACACTGAAGCTTTCTTT
TRBJ1-5	TRBV28	.	TRBD1	CASGSPGQGGQPQHF	TGTGCCAGCGGGTCTCCGGGACAGGGAGGTCAGCCCCAGCATTTT
TRBJ1-5	TRBV9	.	.	CASSVGQNSNQPQHF	TGTGCCAGCAGCGTAGGGCAGAATAGCAATCAGCCCCAGCATTTT
TRBJ2-1	TRBV10-3	.	TRBD2	CAISESGGRARNEQFF	TGTGCCATCAGTGAGTCTGGCGGGAGGGCCCGCAATGAGCAGTTCTTC
TRBJ2-7	TRBV15	.	TRBD1	CATSAADRGSYEQYF	TGTGCCACCAGCGCCGCGGACAGGGGGTCCTACGAGCAGTACTTC
TRBJ2-3	TRBV9	.	TRBD2	CASSVASGGAADTQYF	TGTGCCAGCAGCGTAGCTAGCGGGGGGGCCGCAGATACGCAGTATTTT
TRBJ2-1	TRBV7-6	.	.	CASSLDSSGFEQFF	TGTGCCAGCAGCTTAGACTCTTCAGGGTTTGAGCAGTTCTTC
TRBJ1-6	TRBV7-8	.	TRBD1	CASSFLMPGQGGSPLHF	TGTGCCAGCAGCTTTTTAATGCCCGGACAGGGTGGTTCACCCCTCCACTTT
TRBJ1-2	TRBV6-5	once	.	CASSRDTRGNYGYTF	TGTGCCAGCAGTAGAGACACAAGGGGAAACTATGGCTACACCTTC